This T cell receptor (beta chain) was identified in a study of cytomegalovirus exposure and HLA in healthy donors. CDR3 length: 15 amino acids. Germline CDR1 reads SGHRS; CDR2 reads YFSETQ. The V end lost 0 bases, the J end lost 6 bases, and 15 bases lay between the germline ends. The primer mix had 60 Vbeta and 13 Jbeta primers. Only in-frame clones appear in the TCRdb table, and some are missing; sequencing was by immunoSEQ multiplex PCR. The sample contains under 150,000 clones, approximately 80% of which appear only once. V usage is TRBV5-1 and J usage is TRBJ1-2, with TRBD1 as a possible D gene (6 bases). The sequence came from a female donor in good health and CMV-seropositive. The sample taken for sequencing was PBMCs. The CDR3 loop is CASSLATGGEDGYTF. The CDR3 DNA reads TGCGCCAGCAGCTTGGCCACTGGGGGCGAGGATGGCTACACCTTC. Full variable domain (missing parts from reference TRBV5-1 and TRBJ1-2): KAGVTQTPRYLIKTRGQQVTLSCSPISGHRSVSWYQQTPGQGLQFLFEYFSETQRNKGNFPGRFSGRQFSNSRSEMNVSTLELGDSALYLCASSLATGGEDGYTFGSGTRLTVV.